The following is a TCR beta chain sequence with its context. This sample stems from a study of blood T cell repertoires in COVID-19. Study-wide context: The United States, Italy and Spain supplied acute and convalescent COVID-19 samples. From T cells, B-cell-depleted T cells, or PBMCs came the material, which was cDNA or gDNA.

Original data processing: Amplifying reference gene primers gave estimates of nucleated cell counts. Sequenced by immunoSEQ multiplex PCR; TCRdb stores in-frame clones only, minus some. V and J calls and clone size are copied from that table; D and trimming were computed from the DNA. This sample yields about 260,000 clones, of which roughly 79% are seen a single time; around 2% belongs to the top ten. The CDR3 spans 16 residues. With 4 bases removed from V and 3 bases from J, the gap between germline ends came to 17 bases. Germline V lookup: CDR1 SGDLS, CDR2 YYNGEE. The TCR sequence derives from a woman of 80 years or more with acute or convalescent COVID-19. The chain couples TRBV9 to TRBJ2-1; tentatively, D is TRBD2 (6 bases). The sequencing sample was made of peripheral blood. The CDR3 coding sequence is TGTGCCAGCAGCAGACGACCGGGACTTAACTACAATGAGCAGTTCTTC. Its translation is CASSRRPGLNYNEQFF.